This entry lists 15 T cell receptor beta chains sequenced from one sample in a study of T-cell reconstitution after alpha-beta-depleted transplantation in children. Unique molecular identifiers were incorporated into the prepared TCRbeta library. TCRdb passed the PCR reads through MiXCR, listing each CDR3 protein once. The repertoire holds about 240,000 distinct CDR3 sequences, with 12% as singletons. Sequenced here: PBMCs from the stem cell graft donor, sampled from the stem cell graft. Receptors were obtained from a human donor who donated a stem cell graft to a child with acute lymphoblastic leukemia.

This clonotype occurred a few times. The chain recombines TRBV7-9 with TRBJ2-7; no clear D gene. Trimming took 8 bases from V and 2 from J, leaving 16 bases between them. The CDR3 has 14 residues. In germline, CDR1 is SEHNR, CDR2 FQNEAQ (reference sequence). CDR3 amino acids: CASGPGLRAYEQYF. The DNA of the CDR3 is TGTGCCAGCGGCCCCGGGCTCCGAGCCTACGAGCAGTACTTC.

Many counts were recorded for this clonotype. The chain is built from TRBV4-3 and TRBJ2-7; 9 bases fit TRBD2. V gave up 1 base and J gave up 6 bases; unmatched junction bases: 13. The CDR3 length is 17 residues. The V gene's germline CDR1 is LGHNA and CDR2 YSLEER. The CDR3 DNA follows: TGCGCCAGCAGCCAAGTTTTAGCGGGGGAACGTCTCGGCGAGCAGTACTTC. Amino acids: CASSQVLAGERLGEQYF.

This clonotype was picked up many times. V and J are TRBV24-1 and TRBJ1-5, with 10 positions matching TRBD1. This CDR3 has 14 amino acids. V shed 5 bases and J 6 bases; nucleotides not matched to a gene: 3. CDR1 and CDR2 from the germline V gene are KGHDR and SFDVKD. The CDR3 coding sequence is TGTGCCACCAGTGTCGGGACAGGGGTTCAGCCCCAGCATTTT. Encoded protein: CATSVGTGVQPQHF.

For this clonotype: A much larger clone lies a single base off, so this may be a read error. Here the CDR3 omits its conserved ending phenylalanine or tryptophan, so a read error is the likely source. This chain links TRBV4-1 with TRBJ2-2; D possibly corresponds to TRBD1 (5 bases). V was pared by 0 bases and J by 9 bases, with 14 bases between. CDR3 size: 15 residues. Germline V lookup: CDR1 MGHRA, CDR2 YSYEKL. CDR3 amino acids: CASSQEVARGRELFL. In DNA form, the CDR3 reads TGCGCCAGCAGCCAAGAGGTTGCTAGGGGCCGGGAGCTGTTTTTG.

Here the CDR3 DNA reads TGTGCCAGTAGTACAGCCCTTGACAGGGTTTCATACGAGCAGTACTTC. Its protein is CASSTALDRVSYEQYF. This sequence joins TRBV19 and TRBJ2-7, with 7 bases matching TRBD1. The junction had 13 bases not matched to a gene; V was cut back by 4 bases and J by 4 bases. This CDR3 has 16 residues. From germline, CDR1 is LNHDA and CDR2 SQIVND (reference sequence). The complete variable domain, with remaining parts taken from reference TRBV19 and TRBJ2-7, reads DGGITQSPKYLFRKEGQNVTLSCEQNLNHDAMYWYRQDPGQGLRLIYYSQIVNDFQKGDIAEGYSVSREKKESFPLTVTSAQKNPTAFYLCASSTALDRVSYEQYFGPGTRLTVT.

This clonotype occurred many times. The chain is built from TRBV5-1 and TRBJ1-2, with 7 bases identical to TRBD1. Per germline, CDR1 SGHRS and CDR2 YFSETQ. The V segment lost 4 bases and the J segment 8 bases; nucleotides outside the gene matches: 8. CDR3 length: 13 residues. CDR3 amino acids: CASSATGYGGYTF. CDR3 bases: TGCGCCAGCAGCGCGACAGGGTATGGGGGCTACACCTTC.

Notes on this clonotype: This may arise from a read error, as a much more abundant clone is one base away. V is TRBV14 and J is TRBJ2-2; D unresolved. CDR1 is SGHDN, CDR2 FVKESK, per germline. Trimming left V 4 bases short and J 2 bases short, with 20 bases between. This CDR3 has 18 amino acids. Here the CDR3 reads CASSPMTGWRPNTGELFF. CDR3 in DNA: TGTGCCAGCAGCCCGATGACCGGGTGGCGACCTAACACCGGGGAGCTGTTTTTT.

The sample holds a few counts of this clonotype. The V gene is TRBV20-1, the J gene TRBJ2-3, with a possible D match to TRBD1 (5 bases). CDR1 and CDR2 (germline): DFQATT, SNEGSKA (reference sequence). V dropped 5 bases and J dropped 1 base, with 16 bases sitting between them. The CDR3 is made up of 15 amino acids. The CDR3 region has the DNA TGCAGTGCTCCGAAAAGGGGTCTCCGCACAGATACGCAGTATTTT. Encoded protein: CSAPKRGLRTDTQYF.

This clonotype has at least ten counts. This rearrangement joins TRBV12-3 or TRBV12-4 to TRBJ2-1; D is uncertain. CDR3 length: 11 amino acids. The V gene lost 5 bases and the J gene lost 8 bases, with 7 bases spanning the gap. CDR3 in DNA: TGTGCCAGCAGTCATGAGTATGAGCAGTTCTTC. This encodes CASSHEYEQFF.

In its sample, this clonotype was seen many times. This chain connects TRBV10-3 to TRBJ2-3; 8 positions match TRBD1. Germline V gene sequence: CDR1 ENHRY, CDR2 SYGVKD. CDR3 length: 15 amino acids. Trimming cost V 4 bases and J 6 bases; bases outside gene matches: 9. In nucleotides, the CDR3 is TGTGCCATCAGTGGGACAGGGCCCTGGGGGGATACGCAGTATTTT. It codes for CAISGTGPWGDTQYF.

This clonotype has a count of ten or more. The chain uses TRBV20-1 and TRBJ2-4; D may be TRBD2 (5 bases). V was trimmed by 6 bases and J by 2 bases, leaving 23 bases between them. The CDR3 extends over 17 amino acids. Germline V lookup: CDR1 DFQATT, CDR2 SNEGSKA (reference sequence). The CDR3 nucleotides read TGCAGTGCCCAAGTAACCCCCGGAGGATCTACCAAAAACATTCAGTACTTC. Translation gives CSAQVTPGGSTKNIQYF.

This clonotype was seen ten or more times. The chain employs TRBV7-9 and TRBJ2-2, with D uncertain. The germline gives CDR1 SEHNR, CDR2 FQNEAQ (reference sequence). The V gene lost 5 bases and the J gene lost 1 base, with 14 bases spanning the gap. The CDR3 runs to 16 residues. The CDR3 here is CASSRLYPRNTGELFF. The CDR3, as DNA: TGTGCCAGCAGCCGTTTGTATCCGAGGAACACCGGGGAGCTGTTTTTT.

This clonotype showed up many times. This chain joins TRBV7-2 and TRBJ2-1, with D perhaps matching TRBD2 (6 bases). The germline V and J ends were trimmed by 2 bases and 4 bases, with 12 bases remaining between them. The CDR3 extends over 15 amino acids. The V gene's germline CDR1 is SGHTA and CDR2 FQGNSA. CDR3 protein: CASSLMPAGYNEQFF. In DNA, the CDR3 is TGTGCCAGCAGCTTAATGCCTGCGGGGTACAATGAGCAGTTCTTC.

This clonotype was seen at least ten times. The rearrangement joins TRBV28 to TRBJ2-6; 7 bases are a match to TRBD1. Trimming at V came to 7 bases and at J to 3 bases, leaving 6 bases not matched to a gene. The length of the CDR3 is 15 residues. CDR1 and CDR2 from the germline V gene are MDHEN and SYDVKM. CDR3 residues: CASNPQGRGANVLTF. DNA of the CDR3: TGTGCCAGCAATCCACAGGGGCGTGGGGCCAACGTCCTGACTTTC.

This clonotype was seen ten or more times. V is TRBV20-1 and J is TRBJ2-4, with D perhaps being TRBD1 or TRBD2 (5 bases each). From germline, CDR1 is DFQATT and CDR2 SNEGSKA (reference sequence). V lost 5 bases to trimming and J lost 2 bases, with 10 bases between them. The length of the CDR3 is 13 residues. The CDR3 here is CSASGRTKNIQYF. CDR3 coding DNA: TGCAGTGCTTCGGGACGAACCAAAAACATTCAGTACTTC.